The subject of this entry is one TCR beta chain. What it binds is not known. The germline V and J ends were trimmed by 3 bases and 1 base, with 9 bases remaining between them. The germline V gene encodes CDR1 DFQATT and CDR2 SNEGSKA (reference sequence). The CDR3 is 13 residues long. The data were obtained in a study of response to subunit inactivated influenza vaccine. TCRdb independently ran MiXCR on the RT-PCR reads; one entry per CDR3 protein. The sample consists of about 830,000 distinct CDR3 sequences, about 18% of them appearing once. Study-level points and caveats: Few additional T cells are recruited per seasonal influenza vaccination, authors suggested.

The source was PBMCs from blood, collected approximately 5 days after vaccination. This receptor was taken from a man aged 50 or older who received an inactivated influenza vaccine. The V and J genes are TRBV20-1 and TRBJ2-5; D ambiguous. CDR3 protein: CSARRQTQETQYF. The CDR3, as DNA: TGCAGTGCTAGGAGGCAGACCCAAGAGACCCAGTACTTC.